This passage covers 31 T cell receptor beta chains from one sample sequenced in a study of early T cells in non-severe SARS-CoV-2 infection. TCRdb reprocessed the 5' RACE reads via MiXCR and lists one record per CDR3 protein. The table includes about 67,000 distinct CDR3 sequences, approximately 10% detected once. The sequenced sample consisted of whole blood. All receptors come from an adult who was a healthcare worker with PCR-confirmed SARS-CoV-2 infection or an uninfected control (not recorded which).

This clonotype was picked up many times. J is TRBJ2-4 and V is TRBV9, with D possibly TRBD2 on 7 matching bases. Deletions cut 3 bases from V and 7 bases from J, with 17 bases between. The CDR3 is made up of 15 amino acids. Germline V gene data show CDR1 as SGDLS and CDR2 as YYNGEE. CDR3 in DNA: TGTGCCAGCAGCGGTGCAGGGGAGGGGAGGAACATTCAGTACTTC. This codes for CASSGAGEGRNIQYF.

The chain joins TRBV7-8 to TRBJ2-7, with D uncertain. Trimming took off 5 bases at V and 5 bases at J, with 10 bases between the two ends. This CDR3 has 12 amino acids. Germline assignment: CDR1 SGHVS and CDR2 FQNEAQ. The CDR3 region has the DNA TGTGCCAGCAGCATAAACAGAAACGAGCAGTACTTC. Protein product: CASSINRNEQYF.

In the case of this clonotype: This could be a read error, since a much larger clone is one nucleotide away. The V and J genes are TRBV6-5 and TRBJ2-3; D is unclear. Germline lookup yields CDR1 MNHEY and CDR2 SVGAGI. The CDR3 consists of 14 residues. Trimming left V 0 bases short and J 5 bases short, with 9 bases between. This chain's CDR3 is CASSYSLGIDTQYF. CDR3 sequence (DNA): TGTGCCAGCAGTTACTCGCTGGGCATAGATACGCAGTATTTT.

This clonotype was counted at least ten times. The chain combines TRBV29-1 with TRBJ2-5; tentative D call: TRBD2 (6 bases). CDR3 length equals 14 residues. Trimming took off 4 bases at V and 0 bases at J, with 12 bases between the two ends. Germline CDR1 is SQVTM and CDR2 is ANQGSEA. The CDR3 DNA reads as TGCAGCGTTGGGGGAGGAACCAACCAAGAGACCCAGTACTTC. Its protein product is CSVGGGTNQETQYF.

This clonotype was recorded a few times. J is TRBJ2-7 and V is TRBV12-3 or TRBV12-4; 8 positions agree with TRBD1. The CDR3 is 14 residues long. V lost 0 bases, J lost 5 bases, and 3 bases stayed unmatched. The CDR3 DNA reads TGTGCCAGCAGTTTAGCCAGGGGGCGCCACGAGCAGTACTTC. As protein: CASSLARGRHEQYF.

At least ten counts were recorded for this clonotype. V and J are TRBV4-1 and TRBJ2-1; possible D gene TRBD1, 6 bases. V was clipped by 3 bases and J by 3 bases, with 12 bases between them. The V gene's germline CDR1 is MGHRA and CDR2 YSYEKL. The length of the CDR3 is 15 residues. The CDR3 is CASSQRQAGYNEQFF. CDR3 nucleotide sequence: TGCGCCAGCAGCCAGCGACAGGCTGGCTACAATGAGCAGTTCTTC.

V is TRBV27 and J is TRBJ1-6, with 9 bases that match TRBD1. The CDR3 length is 16 residues. Germline CDR1 is MNHEY and CDR2 is SMNVEV (reference sequence). Unmatched junction bases numbered 12, after V lost 7 bases and J lost 8 bases. The CDR3 loop reads CASKPATGGFYSPLHF. DNA for the CDR3: TGTGCCAGCAAACCCGCGACAGGGGGGTTTTATTCACCCCTCCACTTT.

The CDR3 DNA sequence: TGTGCCAGCAGCCCGCGGGAGCGAGAGCAGTTCTTC. Protein: CASSPREREQFF. The V and J genes are TRBV11-2 and TRBJ2-1, with 7 bases matching TRBD2. From germline, CDR1 is SGHAT and CDR2 FQNNGV. V shed 5 bases, J shed 10 bases, and the junction held 5 bases outside the gene matches. This CDR3 contains 12 residues.

This clonotype was seen a few times. The junction does not match germline at one end; this may be a read error. This chain links TRBV5-6 with TRBJ1-2; D is possibly TRBD1 (6 bases). This CDR3 contains 14 residues. Germline CDR1 reads SGHDT; CDR2 reads YYEEEE. In nucleotides, the CDR3 is TGTGTCAGCAGCTTGGCAGGGGCTAACTATGGCTACACCTTC. Translation: CVSSLAGANYGYTF.

At least ten counts were recorded for this clonotype. The V and J genes are TRBV9 and TRBJ2-3; the match to TRBD1 covers 8 bases. The ends lost 4 bases at V and 0 bases at J; junction bases unmatched: 4. Germline V lookup: CDR1 SGDLS, CDR2 YYNGEE. The CDR3 contains 15 residues. The CDR3 reads CASSFRTGSTDTQYF. CDR3 nucleotide sequence: TGTGCCAGCAGCTTCCGGACAGGGAGCACAGATACGCAGTATTTT.

This chain links TRBV5-1 with TRBJ2-5; D call uncertain. The CDR3 consists of 13 residues. Trimming took 1 base from V and 0 from J, leaving 4 bases between them. Germline assignment: CDR1 SGHRS and CDR2 YFSETQ. CDR3 sequence (DNA): TGCGCCAGCAGCTTGCCCCACCAAGAGACCCAGTACTTC. Protein sequence: CASSLPHQETQYF. Complete variable domain (other parts from reference TRBV5-1 and TRBJ2-5): KAGVTQTPRYLIKTRGQQVTLSCSPISGHRSVSWYQQTPGQGLQFLFEYFSETQRNKGNFPGRFSGRQFSNSRSEMNVSTLELGDSALYLCASSLPHQETQYFGPGTRLLVL.

This clonotype has a count of ten or more. J is TRBJ1-1 and V is TRBV29-1, with 7 bases matching TRBD1. With V trimmed by 6 bases and J by 0 bases, 1 base remained unmatched. CDR1 is SQVTM, CDR2 ANQGSEA, per germline. This CDR3 spans 12 amino acids. DNA for the CDR3: TGCAGCGTCGGACAGGTGAACACTGAAGCTTTCTTT. Translation gives CSVGQVNTEAFF.

The chain recombines TRBV20-1 with TRBJ2-4; D may correspond to TRBD1 or TRBD2 (5 bases each). The CDR3 contains 13 residues. V was cut by 6 bases and J by 11 bases, with 20 bases left in between. Germline V gene lookup returns CDR1 DFQATT and CDR2 SNEGSKA (reference sequence). The CDR3 protein is CSARDPGSLVQYF. DNA for the CDR3: TGCAGTGCCCGGGACCCTGGTAGCTTGGTTCAGTACTTC.

This clonotype was counted ten times or more. The chain joins TRBV12-3 or TRBV12-4 to TRBJ2-1; TRBD2 agrees at 14 bases. The CDR3 spans 21 residues. Losses at the gene ends were 1 base for V and 3 bases for J; bases not matched to a gene: 14. CDR3 residues: CASSLGRRGLAGVPHYNEQFF. CDR3 nucleotides: TGTGCCAGCAGTTTAGGTCGCCGGGGACTAGCGGGAGTACCCCACTACAATGAGCAGTTCTTC.

This clonotype was seen ten or more times. The chain's CDR3 is CSARVAPDWQTQYF. The CDR3 region has the DNA TGCAGTGCTAGAGTCGCACCGGATTGGCAGACCCAGTACTTC. V gene TRBV20-1 combines with J gene TRBJ2-5; D call uncertain. V was cut by 1 base and J by 6 bases, with 15 bases left in between. The CDR3 has 14 residues. The germline V gene encodes CDR1 DFQATT and CDR2 SNEGSKA (reference sequence).

Many counts were recorded for this clonotype. The J gene is TRBJ1-5, the V gene TRBV6-1; D is possibly TRBD1 (5 bases). The V end was cut by 10 bases, the J end by 9 bases, with 19 bases between. Germline V CDR1 and CDR2: MNHNS, SASEGT. The CDR3 is 13 residues long. CDR3 sequence (DNA): TGTGCCACGTCGACAGACCACCAGCGGCCCCAGCATTTT. Translating it yields CATSTDHQRPQHF.

In its sample, this clonotype was seen a few times. The chain combines TRBV14 with TRBJ2-7; the D gene is possibly TRBD2 (6 bases). Trimming pared 0 bases from V and 6 bases from J, leaving 15 bases between. The CDR3 is made up of 15 amino acids. Germline V CDR1 and CDR2: SGHDN, FVKESK. The CDR3 sequence is CASSQEGLGGSEQYF. In nucleotides, the CDR3 is TGTGCCAGCAGCCAAGAGGGGTTAGGAGGGTCCGAGCAGTACTTC.

This clonotype was counted many times. This chain links TRBV20-1 with TRBJ2-2; the D call may be TRBD1 or TRBD2 (7 bases each). Deletions cut 5 bases from V and 3 bases from J, with 19 bases between. CDR3 length: 16 amino acids. The germline V gene encodes CDR1 DFQATT and CDR2 SNEGSKA (reference sequence). CDR3 amino acids: CSASRTGRGDTGELFF. For the CDR3, the DNA is TGCAGTGCTTCCCGGACAGGACGGGGGGACACCGGGGAGCTGTTTTTT.

This clonotype was observed at least ten times. V and J are TRBV11-2 and TRBJ2-2; D unresolved. The CDR3 is 13 amino acids. V was clipped by 3 bases and J by 0 bases, with 2 bases between them. In germline, CDR1 is SGHAT, CDR2 FQNNGV. The CDR3: CASSFTNTGELFF. The DNA of the CDR3 is TGTGCCAGCAGCTTCACGAACACCGGGGAGCTGTTTTTT.

The chain carries TRBV7-9 and TRBJ2-1; 12 positions agree with TRBD1. Per the germline V gene, CDR1 is SEHNR and CDR2 is FQNEAQ (reference sequence). Trimming at V came to 5 bases and at J to 7 bases, leaving 9 bases not matched to a gene. This CDR3 has 16 residues. CDR3 DNA: TGTGCCAGCAGCCATCGGGACAGGGGGCTTCAGAATGAGCAGTTCTTC. Translated: CASSHRDRGLQNEQFF.

This clonotype was seen repeatedly, ten times or more. The chain joins TRBV18 to TRBJ2-7; no definite D call. V lost 0 bases to trimming and J lost 4 bases, with 16 bases between them. Germline lookup yields CDR1 KGHSH and CDR2 LQKENI. The CDR3 is 16 amino acids. The CDR3, as DNA: TGTGCCAGCTCACCACCCGGGTGGGAAGGAGATTACGAGCAGTACTTC. Translation gives CASSPPGWEGDYEQYF.

There are many counts of this clonotype. The chain uses TRBV12-3 or TRBV12-4 and TRBJ2-7; 8 positions agree with TRBD2. J gave up 0 bases and V 5 bases, and 9 bases lay outside the gene matches. CDR3 length equals 16 residues. The CDR3: CASSPWGGRSSYEQYF. The CDR3 bases are TGTGCCAGCAGTCCCTGGGGCGGGAGGAGCTCCTACGAGCAGTACTTC.

The table lists this clonotype with many counts. The rearrangement uses TRBV12-3 or TRBV12-4 and TRBJ2-5, with D perhaps matching TRBD2 (5 bases). Trimming cost V 8 bases and J 1 base, with 8 bases left between them. The CDR3 extends over 12 amino acids. The CDR3 sequence: CASRGPQETQYF. The CDR3 nucleotides read TGTGCCAGCCGCGGGCCCCAAGAGACCCAGTACTTC.

This clonotype was counted ten times or more. This rearrangement joins TRBV20-1 to TRBJ1-2; 8 bases agree with TRBD1. The CDR3 totals 16 residues. The ends lost 1 base at V and 3 bases at J; junction bases unmatched: 10. Per the germline V gene, CDR1 is DFQATT and CDR2 is SNEGSKA (reference sequence). The CDR3 coding sequence is TGCAGTGCTAGAGTTGCAGGGGGCATGGGGTACTATGGCTACACCTTC. This codes for CSARVAGGMGYYGYTF.

In its sample, this clonotype was seen once. This may be a read error, as it is one base from a much larger clone. The rearrangement joins TRBV7-8 to TRBJ2-2; weak D call: TRBD1 (6 bases). The CDR3 contains 16 residues. Germline V gene sequence: CDR1 SGHVS, CDR2 FQNEAQ. V was trimmed by 6 bases and J by 7 bases, leaving 21 bases between them. CDR3 bases: TGTGCCAGCAGTAGCCGGGACACGATCTGGTGCGGGGAGCTGTTTTTT. Translation: CASSSRDTIWCGELFF.

This clonotype was observed at least ten times. V is TRBV11-2 and J is TRBJ2-1, with 9 bases aligning to TRBD2. From germline, CDR1 is SGHAT and CDR2 FQNNGV. The CDR3 length is 16 residues. V lost 3 bases and J lost 2; bases outside the gene matches: 5. CDR3 protein: CASSFFVAGAYNEQFF. CDR3 nucleotides: TGTGCCAGCAGCTTTTTTGTAGCGGGAGCCTACAATGAGCAGTTCTTC.

This clonotype was observed at least ten times. The CDR3 DNA follows: TGCGCCAGCAGCTTGGAGGGCGGTGAGCAGTTCTTC. Amino acids: CASSLEGGEQFF. The chain joins TRBV5-1 to TRBJ2-1; no clear D gene. This CDR3 has 12 residues. The germline V gene has CDR1 SGHRS and CDR2 YFSETQ. With 0 bases removed from V and 9 bases from J, the gap between germline ends came to 7 bases.

This clonotype was observed many times. The genes are TRBV7-6 and TRBJ2-2, with TRBD1 matching over 9 bases. V lost 5 bases to trimming and J lost 4 bases; unmatched junction nucleotides: 14. This CDR3 has 18 amino acids. Germline V gene sequence: CDR1 SGHVS, CDR2 FNYEAQ. This CDR3 is CASSRRARDRVSTGELFF. DNA of the CDR3: TGTGCCAGCAGCCGCCGGGCCCGGGACAGGGTCAGCACCGGGGAGCTGTTTTTT.

This clonotype was seen only a few times. The chain is built from TRBV29-1 and TRBJ2-1, with TRBD2 as a possible D gene (7 bases). Trimming left V 8 bases short and J 8 bases short, with 19 bases between. CDR1 and CDR2 from the germline V gene are SQVTM and ANQGSEA. This CDR3 comprises 13 residues. The CDR3 here is CSLGGRGKYEQFF. CDR3 in DNA: TGCAGCTTAGGAGGGAGGGGGAAATATGAGCAGTTCTTC.

The chain combines TRBV9 with TRBJ1-1, with D unclear. The CDR3 covers 14 residues. Germline lookup yields CDR1 SGDLS and CDR2 YYNGEE. Trimming removed 1 base from V and 2 bases from J, with 9 bases in between. The DNA of the CDR3 is TGTGCCAGCAGCGTAACCGGAGTAAACACTGAAGCTTTCTTT. This codes for CASSVTGVNTEAFF.

This clonotype was found many times. The gene calls are TRBV2 and TRBJ2-6, with 11 bases that match TRBD2. This CDR3 contains 18 residues. Germline CDR1 reads SNHLY; CDR2 reads FYNNEI. V shed 5 bases and J 0 bases; nucleotides not matched to a gene: 6. The DNA of the CDR3 is TGTGCCAGCAGTCTCCAACTAGCGGGAGCCTCTGGGGCCAACGTCCTGACTTTC. This codes for CASSLQLAGASGANVLTF.